A selection of T cell receptor beta chains follows, all from one sample in a study of shared clonotypes between healthy human individuals. Some clones are missing from TCRdb's copy, which holds only in-frame ones; the method was immunoSEQ multiplex PCR. The table lists more than 450,000 clones, 75% to 85% of them singletons. Sequenced material: PBMCs. All receptors derive from a woman in her thirties or forties in good health. Some clones in this sample may be carry-over from other donors' samples. CDR3s include the opening cysteine and the closing phenylalanine or tryptophan. A D gene is named only where the DNA matches it firmly. A clone size is listed for some rows: how often the clone was seen (once, few, many), or a class if it is expanded.

V	J	size	D	DNA	CDR3
TRBV29-1	TRBJ2-5	.	TRBD2	TGCAGCGCCAACGGACTAGCGGGAGGCCAAGAGACCCAGTACTTC	CSANGLAGGQETQYF
TRBV27	TRBJ2-7	many	TRBD1	TGTGCCAGCAGTCCCAGGGGGATCACGGGCTACGAGCAGTACTTC	CASSPRGITGYEQYF
TRBV11-1	TRBJ2-7	.	TRBD1	TGTGCCAGCAGCCCCATACTACAGGGGGAATTGAACTACGAGCAGTACTTC	CASSPILQGELNYEQYF
TRBV7-2	TRBJ2-7	few	.	TGTGCCAGCAGCCCCGACAGGAACTCCTACGAGCAGTACTTC	CASSPDRNSYEQYF
TRBV7-2	TRBJ2-1	.	.	TGTGCCAGCAGACAGAGGACGGCTGCGAATGAGCAGTTCTTC	CASRQRTAANEQFF
TRBV21-1	TRBJ2-5	.	.	TGTGCCAGCACGCCTACTAGCGGGAGTCAAGAGACCCAGTACTTC	CASTPTSGSQETQYF
TRBV28	TRBJ1-4	.	TRBD1	TGTGCCAGCAGCCGACAGGGGGCAACTAATGAAAAACTGTTTTTT	CASSRQGATNEKLFF
TRBV2	TRBJ1-6	.	.	TGTGCCAGCAGTGAGTGGGCTCTTCGGGGGAATTCACCCCTCCACTTT	CASSEWALRGNSPLHF
TRBV6-5	TRBJ2-3	.	.	TGTGCCAGCAGCTACCAGTCTAGCACAGATACGCAGTATTTT	CASSYQSSTDTQYF
TRBV28	TRBJ1-2	.	.	TGTGCCAGCAGTCCGGGGTTTTACCGCCCCAACTATGGCTACACCTTC	CASSPGFYRPNYGYTF
TRBV10-1	TRBJ2-7	.	TRBD2	TGCGCCAGGAGAGGGACTAGCGGGATCTACGAGCAGTACTTC	CARRGTSGIYEQYF
TRBV28	TRBJ2-2	.	.	TGTGCCAGCAGAGGGGGAGGGACAGGTCCTTTTTCCGGGGAGCTGTTTTTT	CASRGGGTGPFSGELFF
TRBV7-2	TRBJ2-5	.	TRBD2	TGTGCCAGCAGCCCTGGGGGGAGGGGCGATTCAGAGACCCAGTACTTC	CASSPGGRGDSETQYF
TRBV6-1	TRBJ2-2	.	TRBD2	TGTGCCAGCAGTGAAGGGACTAGCGGGGTCACCGGGGAGCTGTTTTTT	CASSEGTSGVTGELFF
TRBV10-1	TRBJ2-7	few	.	TGCGCCAGCAGGGACGAGCAGTACTTC	CASRDEQYF
TRBV30	TRBJ2-5	.	TRBD2	TGTGCCTGGAGTGAGAGGGGGGCTAGCGGGGTCCAAGAGACCCAGTACTTC	CAWSERGASGVQETQYF
TRBV7-6	TRBJ1-2	.	.	TGTGCCAGCGGTCCGGGGGGCGACATTTGGTATGGCTACACCTTC	CASGPGGDIWYGYTF
TRBV18	TRBJ1-2	.	.	TGTGCCAGCTCACCGGGAGCCAGCAATCTTAACTATGGCTACACCTTC	CASSPGASNLNYGYTF
TRBV15	TRBJ2-3	.	TRBD1	TGTGCCACCAGCAGAGACAGGGGGACAGATACGCAGTATTTT	CATSRDRGTDTQYF
TRBV19	TRBJ1-5	.	.	TGTGCCAGTAGGCGTCGGGATAGCAATCAGCCCCAGCATTTT	CASRRRDSNQPQHF
TRBV18	TRBJ1-2	few	TRBD1	TGTGCCAGCTCACTGGGACAGGGGGGAACCTACACCTTC	CASSLGQGGTYTF
TRBV6-6	TRBJ1-5	.	.	TGTGCCAGCAGCTCAAGGGGGGATCGAAGCAATCAGCCCCAGCATTTT	CASSSRGDRSNQPQHF
TRBV19	TRBJ2-3	few	.	TGTGCCAGTAGTATCCTCCGACAGAGGAATACAGATACGCAGTATTTT	CASSILRQRNTDTQYF
TRBV19	TRBJ1-2	.	.	TGTGCCAGTAGTCCGAGGACGGTGAACTATGGCTACACCTTC	CASSPRTVNYGYTF
TRBV10-3	TRBJ2-7	.	TRBD1	TGTGCCACCCACGGGACAGTGTCCTACGAGCAGTACTTC	CATHGTVSYEQYF
TRBV11-2	TRBJ2-1	.	TRBD2	TGTGCCAGCAGCTCACCCCCCTCTAGCGGGAGTGGGTATGAGCAGTTCTTC	CASSSPPSSGSGYEQFF
TRBV11-1	TRBJ2-5	.	.	TGTGCCAGCAGCTTAGGGACACCGGGACGCCAAGAGACCCAGTACTTC	CASSLGTPGRQETQYF
TRBV11-3	TRBJ2-1	.	.	TGTGCCAGCAGCTTAGATCAGAGGGGCGACAATGAGCAGTTCTTC	CASSLDQRGDNEQFF
TRBV19	TRBJ2-5	.	.	TGTGCCAGTAGTGACGCGGGAGAGACCCAGTACTTC	CASSDAGETQYF
TRBV19	TRBJ2-5	.	.	TGTGCCAGTAGAATGTGGGTTGGCCAAGAGACCCAGTACTTC	CASRMWVGQETQYF
TRBV19	TRBJ2-1	.	.	TGTGCCAGTAGTATACGAAGGACATACAATGAAGAGCAGTTCTTC	CASSIRRTYNEEQFF
TRBV7-3	TRBJ2-7	once	TRBD2	TGTGCCAGCAGCTTAACGGGCACTAGCGGGCACGAGCAGTACTTC	CASSLTGTSGHEQYF
TRBV2	TRBJ2-7	once	TRBD2	TGTGCCAGCCACCCAAAGGTAGCGGGAGCCTACGAGCAGTACTTC	CASHPKVAGAYEQYF
TRBV7-9	TRBJ2-5	.	.	TGTGCCAGCAGCGACCAAGAGACCCAGTACTTC	CASSDQETQYF
TRBV5-1	TRBJ2-5	.	.	TGCGCCAGCAGCTTGGTTCCAGGGCAGGAGACCCAGTACTTC	CASSLVPGQETQYF
TRBV18	TRBJ2-7	.	.	TGTGCCAGCTCACCGACCCTAGGACTTCAATACGAGCAGTACTTC	CASSPTLGLQYEQYF
TRBV10-3	TRBJ2-7	once	TRBD1	TGTGCCATCAGCCGGGACAGGGGTTACGAGCAGTACTTC	CAISRDRGYEQYF
TRBV7-9	TRBJ2-6	.	TRBD2	TGTGCCAGCAGCCCGCGACTAGCGGGAGTAGCTGGGGCCAACGTCCTGACTTTC	CASSPRLAGVAGANVLTF
TRBV27	TRBJ2-5	.	.	TGTGCCAGCAGTTTATCGGACCTAGCTTACGAGACCCAGTACTTC	CASSLSDLAYETQYF
TRBV4-1	TRBJ2-5	.	TRBD1	TGCGCCAGCAGCAGCCGGGACAGGGGGTCGGGGGCCCAGTACTTC	CASSSRDRGSGAQYF